This is a list of T cell receptor beta chains from one sample in a study of T cell responses to AZD1222 COVID-19 vaccine. Here immunoSEQ multiplex PCR was the method, and the copy in TCRdb shows in-frame clones only, minus some. The table has around 170,000 clones, over 90% seen once. Material: peripheral blood, obtained 28 days after the second AZD1222 dose. These receptors were taken from an adult who received the AZD1222 COVID-19 vaccine. Both conserved end residues are part of each CDR3. Each record gives: J gene, D gene, V gene, clone size, CDR3 DNA, CDR3 protein. The D gene is left open where the match is weak. Rows may omit the clone size; those that give it use once, few, many or a size class.

J gene: TRBJ2-7
D gene: .
V gene: TRBV19
clone size: few
CDR3 DNA: TGTGCCAGTAGTATACTAGGCGGGTTCTCCTACGAGCAGTACTTC
CDR3 protein: CASSILGGFSYEQYF

J gene: TRBJ1-5
D gene: .
V gene: TRBV7-8
clone size: .
CDR3 DNA: TGTGCCAGCAGCCCACTAAAGGGCAATCAGCCCCAGCATTTT
CDR3 protein: CASSPLKGNQPQHF

J gene: TRBJ2-7
D gene: .
V gene: TRBV28
clone size: .
CDR3 DNA: TGTGCCAGTTCAAACGGGCAGGGTCTCTACGAGCAGTACTTC
CDR3 protein: CASSNGQGLYEQYF

J gene: TRBJ1-4
D gene: .
V gene: TRBV2
clone size: .
CDR3 DNA: TGTGCCAGCAGAGCTGGCGCCGGCACTTATAATGAAAAACTGTTTTTT
CDR3 protein: CASRAGAGTYNEKLFF

J gene: TRBJ2-7
D gene: .
V gene: TRBV3-1/TRBV3-2
clone size: .
CDR3 DNA: TGTGCCAGCAGCCAGGAACCCGATCCCTCCTCCTACGAGCAGTACTTC
CDR3 protein: CASSQEPDPSSYEQYF

J gene: TRBJ1-2
D gene: .
V gene: TRBV9
clone size: .
CDR3 DNA: TGTGCCAGCAGCGTGATGAGGTTTGGCTACACCTTC
CDR3 protein: CASSVMRFGYTF

J gene: TRBJ1-5
D gene: .
V gene: TRBV6-6
clone size: once
CDR3 DNA: TGTGCCAGCAGTTCCGCCAGGGGCAGCAATCAGCCCCAGCATTTT
CDR3 protein: CASSSARGSNQPQHF

J gene: TRBJ1-6
D gene: .
V gene: TRBV30
clone size: .
CDR3 DNA: TGTGCCTGGAGTGAACAATATACACCCCTCCACTTT
CDR3 protein: CAWSEQYTPLHF

J gene: TRBJ2-2
D gene: .
V gene: TRBV15
clone size: .
CDR3 DNA: TGTGCCACCAGCTCCCGACTAAACACCGGGGAGCTGTTTTTT
CDR3 protein: CATSSRLNTGELFF

J gene: TRBJ2-3
D gene: .
V gene: TRBV27
clone size: .
CDR3 DNA: TGTGCCAGCAGCCTATCCCGGGATACGCAGTATTTT
CDR3 protein: CASSLSRDTQYF

J gene: TRBJ2-7
D gene: TRBD2
V gene: TRBV5-1
clone size: .
CDR3 DNA: TGCGCCAGCAGCTTGGAGCTAGCGGGAGGTAACTCCTACGAGCAGTACTTC
CDR3 protein: CASSLELAGGNSYEQYF

J gene: TRBJ2-2
D gene: TRBD2
V gene: TRBV5-1
clone size: .
CDR3 DNA: TGCGCCAGCAGCTTTGGCGGGAGGGCTAGCACCGGGGAGCTGTTTTTT
CDR3 protein: CASSFGGRASTGELFF

J gene: TRBJ2-3
D gene: .
V gene: TRBV3-1/TRBV3-2
clone size: .
CDR3 DNA: TGTGCCAGCAGCCCCCTCGGGACCTTCACAGATACGCAGTATTTT
CDR3 protein: CASSPLGTFTDTQYF

J gene: TRBJ2-1
D gene: .
V gene: TRBV11-2
clone size: .
CDR3 DNA: TGTGCCAGCAGCTCAACTAGGGGTCGCAATGAGCAGTTCTTC
CDR3 protein: CASSSTRGRNEQFF

J gene: TRBJ1-4
D gene: .
V gene: TRBV14
clone size: once
CDR3 DNA: TGTGCCAGCAGCCAGAGGACGGAATCTAATGAAAAACTGTTTTTT
CDR3 protein: CASSQRTESNEKLFF

J gene: TRBJ1-5
D gene: .
V gene: TRBV4-2
clone size: .
CDR3 DNA: TGTGCCAGCAGCCAAGATGCAGATCAGCCCCAGCATTTT
CDR3 protein: CASSQDADQPQHF

J gene: TRBJ1-4
D gene: .
V gene: TRBV2
clone size: .
CDR3 DNA: TGTGCCAGCAGCGAAGCTGAAGGGGCTGATAATGAAAAACTGTTTTTT
CDR3 protein: CASSEAEGADNEKLFF

J gene: TRBJ1-2
D gene: .
V gene: TRBV20-1
clone size: .
CDR3 DNA: TGCAGTGCTGGAAATACTGACTCACGCTTCTTC
CDR3 protein: CSAGNTDSRFF

J gene: TRBJ2-2
D gene: .
V gene: TRBV6-2/TRBV6-3
clone size: .
CDR3 DNA: TGTGCCAGCAGCCACCGGGACCCCGCGAACACCGGGGAGCTGTTTTTT
CDR3 protein: CASSHRDPANTGELFF

J gene: TRBJ1-1
D gene: .
V gene: TRBV5-1
clone size: .
CDR3 DNA: TGCGCCAGCAGCTTGAATGATGGGACTGAAGCTTTCTTT
CDR3 protein: CASSLNDGTEAFF

J gene: TRBJ2-1
D gene: TRBD2
V gene: TRBV5-4
clone size: .
CDR3 DNA: TGTGCCAGCAGCCCCCCCCGGACTAGTGGTTACAATGAGCAGTTCTTC
CDR3 protein: CASSPPRTSGYNEQFF

J gene: TRBJ2-7
D gene: .
V gene: TRBV12-3/TRBV12-4
clone size: .
CDR3 DNA: TGTGCCAGCGGTAACCTAAACACCGAGCAGTACTTC
CDR3 protein: CASGNLNTEQYF

J gene: TRBJ2-7
D gene: TRBD1
V gene: TRBV7-2
clone size: .
CDR3 DNA: TGTGCCAGCAGCCAAACCGGGACAGGGGTATACGAGCAGTACTTC
CDR3 protein: CASSQTGTGVYEQYF

J gene: TRBJ1-5
D gene: .
V gene: TRBV5-1
clone size: .
CDR3 DNA: TGCGCCAGCAGCCCTGGGGCCAGCCTGAATCAGCCCCAGCATTTT
CDR3 protein: CASSPGASLNQPQHF

J gene: TRBJ2-1
D gene: TRBD2
V gene: TRBV7-2
clone size: .
CDR3 DNA: TGTGCCAGCAGCTTAGAGGGCGGGGGGTTGTACAATGAGCAGTTCTTC
CDR3 protein: CASSLEGGGLYNEQFF

J gene: TRBJ1-4
D gene: TRBD1
V gene: TRBV7-3
clone size: .
CDR3 DNA: TGTGCCAGCAGTCCCACAGGGGGCAGTAATGAAAAACTGTTTTTT
CDR3 protein: CASSPTGGSNEKLFF

J gene: TRBJ1-5
D gene: TRBD1
V gene: TRBV4-1
clone size: .
CDR3 DNA: TGCGCCAGCAGCCAAGTAGGGGGCGCGGGCAATCAGCCCCAGCATTTT
CDR3 protein: CASSQVGGAGNQPQHF

J gene: TRBJ2-2
D gene: .
V gene: TRBV3-1/TRBV3-2
clone size: .
CDR3 DNA: TGTGCCAGCAGCTCCCAGGGTGGGGGGAACACCGGGGAGCTGTTTTTT
CDR3 protein: CASSSQGGGNTGELFF

J gene: TRBJ2-2
D gene: TRBD2
V gene: TRBV2
clone size: .
CDR3 DNA: TGTGCCAGCAGTGGAGCGAGCGGGAGGGCCGGGGAGCTGTTTTTT
CDR3 protein: CASSGASGRAGELFF

J gene: TRBJ2-3
D gene: TRBD2
V gene: TRBV7-2
clone size: once
CDR3 DNA: TGTGCCAGCAGCCCTAATGCTCCAGCGGGGAATCAAGATACGCAGTATTTT
CDR3 protein: CASSPNAPAGNQDTQYF

J gene: TRBJ2-3
D gene: .
V gene: TRBV7-2
clone size: .
CDR3 DNA: TGTGCCAGCAGCCCCGGAGGATATACGCAGTATTTT
CDR3 protein: CASSPGGYTQYF

J gene: TRBJ2-3
D gene: TRBD2
V gene: TRBV2
clone size: .
CDR3 DNA: TGTGCCAGCAGTGCCCTAGCGGGATTAGGAACAGATACGCAGTATTTT
CDR3 protein: CASSALAGLGTDTQYF

J gene: TRBJ1-1
D gene: .
V gene: TRBV3-1/TRBV3-2
clone size: .
CDR3 DNA: TGTGCCAGCAGCCTAGGTAGGAACACTGAAGCTTTCTTT
CDR3 protein: CASSLGRNTEAFF

J gene: TRBJ1-1
D gene: TRBD1
V gene: TRBV30
clone size: few
CDR3 DNA: TGTGCCTGGAGTACCCGACAGGGATTGGGCACTGAAGCTTTCTTT
CDR3 protein: CAWSTRQGLGTEAFF

J gene: TRBJ2-1
D gene: .
V gene: TRBV9
clone size: .
CDR3 DNA: TGTGCCAGCAGCCCGATGACAGTTGGGAATGAGCAGTTCTTC
CDR3 protein: CASSPMTVGNEQFF

J gene: TRBJ1-2
D gene: TRBD1
V gene: TRBV5-8
clone size: .
CDR3 DNA: TGTGCCAGCAGCCCGACAGGGAGATGGGGTGGCTACACCTTC
CDR3 protein: CASSPTGRWGGYTF

J gene: TRBJ2-5
D gene: TRBD1
V gene: TRBV12-3/TRBV12-4
clone size: once
CDR3 DNA: TGTGCCAGCAGTCAGGACAGGGCCGAGACCCAGTACTTC
CDR3 protein: CASSQDRAETQYF

J gene: TRBJ1-1
D gene: .
V gene: TRBV19
clone size: .
CDR3 DNA: TGTGCCAGTAGTTCCCCCGGACATTCGAACACTGAAGCTTTCTTT
CDR3 protein: CASSSPGHSNTEAFF

J gene: TRBJ1-6
D gene: .
V gene: TRBV6-5
clone size: .
CDR3 DNA: TGTGCCAGCGAGTATCGCGGCCTCTCGGATTCACCCCTCCACTTT
CDR3 protein: CASEYRGLSDSPLHF

J gene: TRBJ2-1
D gene: TRBD2
V gene: TRBV6-5
clone size: .
CDR3 DNA: TGTGCCAGCACCAAGCGGGAGGGGAACAATGAGCAGTTCTTC
CDR3 protein: CASTKREGNNEQFF

J gene: TRBJ1-2
D gene: .
V gene: TRBV12-3/TRBV12-4
clone size: .
CDR3 DNA: TGTGCCAGCAGCCCTAAAGGGGGGATTTACACCTTC
CDR3 protein: CASSPKGGIYTF

J gene: TRBJ1-1
D gene: .
V gene: TRBV12-3/TRBV12-4
clone size: .
CDR3 DNA: TGTGCCAGCAGCCTAGGACCGAACACTGAAGCTTTCTTT
CDR3 protein: CASSLGPNTEAFF

J gene: TRBJ1-4
D gene: .
V gene: TRBV7-9
clone size: once
CDR3 DNA: TGTGCCAGCAGCCCCTTAACACCTGAAAAACTGTTTTTT
CDR3 protein: CASSPLTPEKLFF

J gene: TRBJ2-7
D gene: .
V gene: TRBV6-5
clone size: .
CDR3 DNA: TGTGCCAGCGGGACGGACAGCTCCTACGAGCAGTACTTC
CDR3 protein: CASGTDSSYEQYF

J gene: TRBJ2-1
D gene: TRBD1
V gene: TRBV23-1
clone size: once
CDR3 DNA: TGCGCCAGCAGTCACCGGGACAGGCCTTACAATGAGCAGTTCTTC
CDR3 protein: CASSHRDRPYNEQFF

J gene: TRBJ1-1
D gene: .
V gene: TRBV19
clone size: .
CDR3 DNA: TGTGCCAGTAGTATTTTCGGGGAGGGGAACACTGAAGCTTTCTTT
CDR3 protein: CASSIFGEGNTEAFF